This section outlines one T cell receptor beta chain sequence together with its context. Antigen unknown. Trimming removed 0 bases from V and 0 bases from J, with 10 bases in between. The germline V gene encodes CDR1 SGDLS and CDR2 YYNGEE. This CDR3 is built from 15 residues. The data were taken from a study of cytomegalovirus exposure and HLA in healthy donors. Study-wide results and limits: Indistinguishable V segments, including TRBV6-2 and TRBV6-3, were excluded. In a later analysis, productive TCRs from donors in an Asian-associated ancestry cluster reportedly carried fewer N-insertions than the cohort mean. Presence/absence analysis assumed near-uniform sequencing depth across donors. The authors judged a highly shared variant cluster likely a sequencing artifact.

This PCR relied on a set of 60 Vbeta primers and 13 Jbeta primers. Some clones are missing from TCRdb's copy, which holds only in-frame ones; the method was immunoSEQ multiplex PCR. The sample has 120,000 or so clones; under 90% are singletons. Sequencing was performed on PBMCs. The genes are TRBV9 and TRBJ2-7; a possible D gene is TRBD2 (5 bases). The origin of this receptor is a woman in her thirties or forties in good health and CMV-seropositive. In DNA form, the CDR3 reads TGTGCCAGCAGCGTAGCTGGCGGGTACTCCTACGAGCAGTACTTC. It specifies CASSVAGGYSYEQYF.